These 27 T cell receptor beta chains share one sample of origin, sequenced in a study of blood T cell repertoires in COVID-19. The protocol was immunoSEQ multiplex PCR, while the TCRdb copy is restricted to in-frame clones and leaves out a portion. The sample shows 150,000 or so clones, 87% of them seen only once. Sequenced material: PBMCs or T cells enriched from blood (not recorded which). The source is a woman in her thirties or forties who had been exposed to COVID-19.

The chain has TRBV3-1 (or the pseudogene TRBV3-2) and TRBJ2-7, with D maybe TRBD1 (6 bases). The germline V gene has CDR1 LGHDT and CDR2 YNNKEL (reference sequence). This CDR3 has 13 residues. V gave up 1 base and J gave up 5 bases, with 9 bases separating them. As DNA, the CDR3 is TGTGCCAGCAGCCAAGGGGGGCTCGACGAGCAGTACTTC. Its protein is CASSQGGLDEQYF.

The chain recombines TRBV7-8 with TRBJ1-5, with 10 positions matching TRBD1. With V trimmed by 1 base and J by 4 bases, 1 base remained unmatched. The CDR3 totals 15 residues. CDR1 and CDR2 from the germline V gene are SGHVS and FQNEAQ. CDR3 DNA: TGTGCCAGCAGCTTAGGGACAGGGGGAAATCAGCCCCAGCATTTT. Translation gives CASSLGTGGNQPQHF.

The V gene is TRBV19, the J gene TRBJ2-7, with 9 bases aligning to TRBD1. The junction had 8 bases not matched to a gene; V was cut back by 6 bases and J by 2 bases. This CDR3 is built from 15 residues. Germline loops: CDR1 LNHDA, CDR2 SQIVND (reference sequence). The CDR3: CASRTRQGGAYEQYF. CDR3 DNA: TGTGCCAGTAGAACCAGACAGGGGGGGGCCTACGAGCAGTACTTC.

The chain carries TRBV9 and TRBJ1-2, with D perhaps TRBD1 (5 bases). CDR3 length: 11 residues. Germline-derived CDR1 and CDR2 are SGDLS and YYNGEE. Trimming took 3 bases from V and 14 from J, leaving 14 bases between them. CDR3 coding DNA: TGTGCCAGCAGCGGGGGCCGTGCCCGAACCTTC. Residues: CASSGGRARTF.

Only one count was recorded for this clone. This chain uses TRBV7-2 with TRBJ2-7; 9 bases agree with TRBD2. Unmatched junction bases numbered 5, after V lost 1 base and J lost 1 base. The CDR3 loop spans 16 amino acids. In germline, CDR1 is SGHTA, CDR2 FQGNSA. The chain's CDR3 is CASSLEGTSRSYEQYF. CDR3 DNA: TGTGCCAGCAGCTTAGAGGGGACTAGCCGGTCCTACGAGCAGTACTTC.

This chain links TRBV29-1 with TRBJ2-7; 12 positions agree with TRBD2. J gave up 9 bases and V 7 bases, and 10 bases lay outside the gene matches. The CDR3 runs to 13 residues. Looked up from germline, CDR1 is SQVTM and CDR2 is ANQGSEA. CDR3 DNA: TGCAGCGCCACGCCTAGCGGGAGGGGAGGGCAGTACTTC. Translated: CSATPSGRGGQYF.

This chain uses TRBV18 with TRBJ1-2; TRBD1 matches 8 bases. The V and J ends lost 3 bases and 5 bases, in that order; junction bases with no gene match: 8. The germline V gene has CDR1 KGHSH and CDR2 LQKENI. The CDR3 contains 15 residues. The CDR3 sequence: CASSPAQGVIYGYTF. In DNA, the CDR3 is TGTGCCAGCTCACCTGCACAGGGGGTAATTTATGGCTACACCTTC.

The J gene is TRBJ2-1, the V gene TRBV4-3; 7 bases fit TRBD1. Germline V CDR1 and CDR2: LGHNA, YSLEER. V gave up 1 base and J gave up 8 bases; unmatched junction bases: 5. CDR3 length equals 14 residues. The CDR3 region is CASSQGQGGDEQFF. DNA for the CDR3: TGCGCCAGCAGCCAAGGACAGGGTGGGGATGAGCAGTTCTTC.

V gene TRBV11-3 combines with J gene TRBJ2-3; 9 nucleotides align to TRBD2. CDR1 and CDR2 from the germline V gene are SGHNT and YENEEA. The CDR3 is made up of 17 amino acids. V lost 5 bases, J lost 2 bases, and 11 bases stayed unmatched. CDR3 loop: CASSLEGTSPHTDTQYF. CDR3 DNA sequence: TGTGCCAGCAGCCTCGAAGGGACTAGCCCCCACACAGATACGCAGTATTTT. Using reference TRBV11-3 and TRBJ2-3 for the parts outside the CDR3, the full variable domain is EAGVVQSPRYKIIEKKQPVAFWCNPISGHNTLYWYLQNLGQGPELLIRYENEEAVDDSQLPKDRFSAERLKGVDSTLKIQPAELGDSAVYLCASSLEGTSPHTDTQYFGPGTRLTVL.

The gene calls are TRBV7-9 and TRBJ2-3; weak D call: TRBD1 (6 bases). V was cut by 4 bases and J by 2 bases, with 16 bases left in between. The CDR3 is made up of 16 amino acids. Germline CDR1 and CDR2: SEHNR and FQNEAQ (reference sequence). The CDR3 reads CASSSWGRQSTDTQYF. DNA for the CDR3: TGTGCCAGCAGCTCCTGGGGGCGACAGTCCACAGATACGCAGTATTTT. Based on the CDR3 plus reference TRBV7-9 and TRBJ2-3, the full variable domain is DTGVSQNPRHKITKRGQNVTFRCDPISEHNRLYWYRQTLGQGPEFLTYFQNEAQLEKSRLLSDRFSAERPKGSFSTLEIQRTEQGDSAMYLCASSSWGRQSTDTQYFGPGTRLTVL.

The V and J genes are TRBV2 and TRBJ1-1; 7 bases map to TRBD1. Germline values: CDR1 SNHLY, CDR2 FYNNEI. This CDR3 contains 13 residues. Trimming removed 6 bases from V and 7 bases from J; junction bases left unmatched: 8. The chain's CDR3 is CASRIQGKDEAFF. The CDR3 DNA is TGTGCCAGCAGGATACAGGGGAAGGATGAAGCTTTCTTT.

The chain couples TRBV10-3 to TRBJ2-5; D unresolved. The V end lost 0 bases, the J end lost 5 bases, and 4 bases lay between the germline ends. The V gene's germline CDR1 is ENHRY and CDR2 SYGVKD. The CDR3 spans 12 residues. This CDR3 is CAISESSETQYF. The CDR3 DNA is TGTGCCATCAGTGAGTCAAGCGAGACCCAGTACTTC.

The rearrangement links TRBV5-4 to TRBJ1-1; D is undetermined. Germline values: CDR1 SGHNT, CDR2 YYREEE (reference sequence). Between the trimmed V and J ends, which lost 4 bases and 3 bases, there was a span of 13 bases. This CDR3 has 14 residues. In nucleotides, the CDR3 is TGTGCCAGCAGCGGAGGGAGATCGGACACTGAAGCTTTCTTT. Residues: CASSGGRSDTEAFF.

This clone was found once. This chain uses TRBV5-1 with TRBJ1-1; perhaps TRBD1 as D (5 bases). This CDR3 region has 16 residues. V dropped 1 base and J dropped 0 bases, with 13 bases sitting between them. The germline gives CDR1 SGHRS, CDR2 YFSETQ. CDR3 in amino acids: CASSLTGELMNTEAFF. The CDR3 coding sequence is TGCGCCAGCAGCTTGACGGGGGAACTGATGAACACTGAAGCTTTCTTT.

The chain joins TRBV6-5 to TRBJ2-7; 7 bases map to TRBD1. V lost 4 bases, J lost 5 bases, and 8 bases stayed unmatched. This CDR3 is 14 amino acids long. Germline loops: CDR1 MNHEY, CDR2 SVGAGI. Written as DNA, the CDR3 is TGTGCCAGCAGTTCCGGGACAGCCGCCGACGAGCAGTACTTC. Its protein is CASSSGTAADEQYF.

V and J are TRBV12-2 and TRBJ1-2; the listed D gene, TRBD1, was not tested against the DNA. TRBV12-2 is described as a pseudogene. This CDR3 is built from 17 residues. CDR3 coding DNA: TGTGCAAGTCGCTTAACGGTGGAGGACAGGGGGATCTATGGCTACACCTTC. This codes for CASRLTVEDRGIYGYTF.

The chain recombines TRBV28 with TRBJ1-3; perhaps TRBD1 as D (5 bases). CDR3 length: 14 residues. Germline V CDR1 and CDR2: MDHEN, SYDVKM. Trimming took off 2 bases at V and 2 bases at J, with 7 bases between the two ends. The DNA for the CDR3 is TGTGCCAGCAGTTTAGTGACAGCTGGAAACACCATATATTTT. Protein product: CASSLVTAGNTIYF.

V is TRBV19 and J is TRBJ1-1; 7 positions agree with TRBD1. The CDR3 loop spans 18 amino acids. Germline CDR1 reads LNHDA; CDR2 reads SQIVND (reference sequence). The junction had 16 bases not matched to a gene; V was cut back by 5 bases and J by 1 base. As DNA, the CDR3 is TGTGCCAGTAGTTCCCTTAATTACCGACGGACAGGGAACACTGAAGCTTTCTTT. It is translated as CASSSLNYRRTGNTEAFF. The full variable domain, in which reference TRBV19 and TRBJ1-1 provide the parts outside the CDR3, is DGGITQSPKYLFRKEGQNVTLSCEQNLNHDAMYWYRQDPGQGLRLIYYSQIVNDFQKGDIAEGYSVSREKKESFPLTVTSAQKNPTAFYLCASSSLNYRRTGNTEAFFGQGTRLTVV.

J is TRBJ2-3 and V is TRBV12-3 or TRBV12-4; TRBD2 matches 7 bases. The CDR3 totals 13 residues. V shed 7 bases, J shed 0 bases, and the junction held 1 base outside the gene matches. This CDR3 reads CASKLASTDTQYF. The CDR3 nucleotides read TGTGCCAGCAAACTAGCGAGCACAGATACGCAGTATTTT.

Written as DNA, the CDR3 is TGTGCCAGCGCAGGTCTTCACACCGGGGAGCTGTTTTTT. This gives the protein CASAGLHTGELFF. J is TRBJ2-2 and V is TRBV9; D gene unclear. Germline V gene lookup returns CDR1 SGDLS and CDR2 YYNGEE. The CDR3 is 13 amino acids. V lost 7 bases and J lost 3, with 10 bases in between.

J is TRBJ2-1 and V is TRBV11-2, with D possibly TRBD2 on 5 matching bases. Germline V gene sequence: CDR1 SGHAT, CDR2 FQNNGV. The V gene lost 2 bases and the J gene lost 4 bases, with 9 bases spanning the gap. CDR3 size: 14 residues. For the CDR3, the DNA is TGTGCCAGCAGCTTATCCCCGGGGTACAATGAGCAGTTCTTC. Amino acids: CASSLSPGYNEQFF.

The gene calls are TRBV3-1 (or the pseudogene TRBV3-2) and TRBJ1-4, with unresolved D. The CDR3 has 12 residues. Trimming shortened V by 1 base and J by 10 bases, and 7 bases separated the two germline ends. Germline V CDR1 and CDR2: LGHDT, YNNKEL (reference sequence). CDR3 coding DNA: TGTGCCAGCAGCCAAGGGTCAGGAAAACTGTTTTTT. Translation: CASSQGSGKLFF.

The chain has TRBV2 and TRBJ2-1, with 8 positions matching TRBD2. The CDR3 consists of 14 residues. The V gene end was trimmed by 8 bases and the J gene end by 5 bases; junction bases not matched to a gene: 8. CDR1 SNHLY and CDR2 FYNNEI come from the germline V gene. The CDR3 DNA is TGTGCCAGCCGCGGGGGGCTAGACCACAATGAGCAGTTCTTC. Translating it yields CASRGGLDHNEQFF.

The chain couples TRBV28 to TRBJ2-5; TRBD2 matches 9 bases. J was trimmed by 7 bases and V by 3 bases; bases with no gene match: 9. Germline CDR1 MDHEN, CDR2 SYDVKM. The CDR3 runs to 15 residues. CDR3 sequence: CASSFQGTSMVTQYF. The CDR3 DNA sequence: TGTGCCAGCAGTTTTCAGGGGACTAGCATGGTGACCCAGTACTTC.

The CDR3 loop reads CASSVGARGSSYEQYF. CDR3 bases: TGTGCCAGCAGCGTAGGGGCCCGCGGGAGTTCCTACGAGCAGTACTTC. V usage is TRBV9 and J usage is TRBJ2-7; 7 bases map to TRBD2. The CDR3 runs to 16 residues. Germline values: CDR1 SGDLS, CDR2 YYNGEE. Trimming took 0 bases from V and 1 from J; bases not matched to a gene: 7.

This sequence joins TRBV2 and TRBJ1-5; D is possibly TRBD1 (5 bases). Germline lookup yields CDR1 SNHLY and CDR2 FYNNEI. This CDR3 has 12 amino acids. V gave up 8 bases and J gave up 3 bases, with 8 bases separating them. The CDR3 DNA reads as TGTGCCAGCCGACAGCCCAATCAGCCCCAGCATTTT. Translating gives CASRQPNQPQHF. Filled out from reference TRBV2 and TRBJ1-5, the complete variable domain reads EPEVTQTPSHQVTQMGQEVILRCVPISNHLYFYWYRQILGQKVEFLVSFYNNEISEKSEIFDDQFSVERPDGSNFTLKIRSTKLEDSAMYFCASRQPNQPQHFGDGTRLSIL.

The genes are TRBV28 and TRBJ2-1; TRBD2 matches at 7 bases. The CDR3 has 15 amino acids. Unmatched junction bases numbered 7, after V lost 1 base and J lost 7 bases. Per germline, CDR1 MDHEN and CDR2 SYDVKM. This CDR3 is CASSLLSAGVNEQFF. CDR3 DNA: TGTGCCAGCAGTTTATTGTCCGCGGGAGTGAATGAGCAGTTCTTC.